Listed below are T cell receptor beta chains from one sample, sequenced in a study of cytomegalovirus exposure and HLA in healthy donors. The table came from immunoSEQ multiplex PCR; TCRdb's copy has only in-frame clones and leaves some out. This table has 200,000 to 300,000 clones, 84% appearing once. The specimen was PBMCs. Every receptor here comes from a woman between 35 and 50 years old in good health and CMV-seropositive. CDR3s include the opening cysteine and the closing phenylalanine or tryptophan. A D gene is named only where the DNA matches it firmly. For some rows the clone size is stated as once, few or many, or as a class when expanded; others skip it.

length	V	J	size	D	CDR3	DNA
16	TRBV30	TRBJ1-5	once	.	CAWTSRDNWRNQPQHF	TGTGCCTGGACCTCCCGGGACAATTGGCGCAATCAGCCCCAGCATTTT
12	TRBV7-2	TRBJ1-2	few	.	CASSPVTYGYTF	TGTGCCAGCAGCCCAGTAACCTATGGCTACACCTTC
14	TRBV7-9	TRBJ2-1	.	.	CASSIPGSPHEQFF	TGTGCCAGCAGCATTCCCGGGAGCCCCCATGAGCAGTTCTTC
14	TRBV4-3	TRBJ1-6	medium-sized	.	CASSQGTENSPLHF	TGCGCCAGCAGCCAAGGGACAGAAAATTCACCCCTCCACTTT
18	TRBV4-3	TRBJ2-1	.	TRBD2	CASSQVLASGRAGNEQFF	TGCGCCAGCAGCCAAGTTTTAGCTAGCGGGAGGGCCGGCAATGAGCAGTTCTTC
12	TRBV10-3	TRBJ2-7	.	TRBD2	CAIRGLAGQQYF	TGTGCCATCAGGGGACTAGCGGGACAGCAGTACTTC
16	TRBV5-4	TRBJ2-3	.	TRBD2	CASSYIAGGPTDTQYF	TGTGCCAGCAGCTATATAGCGGGAGGGCCCACAGATACGCAGTATTTT
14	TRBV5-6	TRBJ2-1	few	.	CASNRRAAYNEQFF	TGTGCCAGCAACCGCCGAGCGGCTTACAATGAGCAGTTCTTC
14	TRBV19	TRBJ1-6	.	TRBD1	CASKRTGVDSPLHF	TGTGCCAGTAAACGGACAGGGGTGGATTCACCCCTCCACTTT
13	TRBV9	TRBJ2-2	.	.	CASSVVGAGELFF	TGTGCCAGCAGCGTAGTGGGAGCCGGGGAGCTGTTTTTT
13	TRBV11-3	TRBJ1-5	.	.	CASSLGGDQPQHF	TGTGCCAGCAGCTTAGGGGGGGATCAGCCCCAGCATTTT
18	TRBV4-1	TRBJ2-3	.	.	CASSKDPPPAVSTDTQYF	TGCGCCAGCAGCAAAGACCCCCCCCCAGCGGTAAGCACAGATACGCAGTATTTT
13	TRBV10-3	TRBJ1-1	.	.	CAISEWGGTEAFF	TGTGCCATCAGTGAATGGGGAGGCACTGAAGCTTTCTTT
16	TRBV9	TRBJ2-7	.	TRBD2	CASSVNASGSFYEQYF	TGTGCCAGCAGCGTAAATGCTAGCGGCAGTTTTTACGAGCAGTACTTC
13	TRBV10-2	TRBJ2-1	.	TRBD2	CASREREVNEQFF	TGCGCCAGCAGAGAGCGGGAGGTCAATGAGCAGTTCTTC
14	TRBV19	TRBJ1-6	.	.	CASSTGTSYSPLHF	TGTGCCAGTAGTACCGGGACTTCTTATTCACCCCTCCACTTT
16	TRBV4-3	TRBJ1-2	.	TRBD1	CASSQAGQGGNYGYTF	TGCGCCAGCAGCCAGGCGGGACAGGGCGGGAACTATGGCTACACCTTC
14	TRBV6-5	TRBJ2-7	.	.	CASSYSFGTYEQYF	TGTGCCAGCAGTTACTCGTTCGGGACCTACGAGCAGTACTTC
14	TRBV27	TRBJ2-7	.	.	CASSPGTPSYEQYF	TGTGCCAGCAGTCCCGGGACACCCTCCTACGAGCAGTACTTC
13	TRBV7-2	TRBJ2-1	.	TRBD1	CASSLEGAASQFF	TGTGCCAGCAGCTTAGAGGGGGCGGCTTCTCAGTTCTTC
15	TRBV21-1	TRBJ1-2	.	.	CASSPRDREFYGYTF	TGTGCCAGCAGCCCGCGGGACAGGGAGTTCTATGGCTACACCTTC
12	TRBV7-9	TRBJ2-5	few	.	CASSSGGETQYF	TGTGCCAGCAGCTCAGGAGGGGAGACCCAGTACTTC
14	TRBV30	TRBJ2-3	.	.	CAWIVGGNTDTQYF	TGTGCCTGGATCGTGGGAGGAAACACAGATACGCAGTATTTT
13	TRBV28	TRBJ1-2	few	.	CASLKTVNYGYTF	TGTGCCAGCCTAAAGACAGTTAACTATGGCTACACCTTC
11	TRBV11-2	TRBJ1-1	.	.	CASSLGAQAFF	TGTGCCAGCAGCTTAGGAGCTCAAGCTTTCTTT
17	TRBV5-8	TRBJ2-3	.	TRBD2	CASSFSVSGPSTDTQYF	TGTGCCAGCAGCTTTTCTGTTAGCGGGCCTAGCACAGATACGCAGTATTTT
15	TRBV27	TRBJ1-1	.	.	CASSLGQGFRTEAFF	TGTGCCAGCAGTTTAGGCCAGGGTTTTCGCACTGAAGCTTTCTTT
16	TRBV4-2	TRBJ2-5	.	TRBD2	CASSQAASGDQETQYF	TGTGCCAGCAGCCAAGCCGCTAGCGGAGACCAAGAGACCCAGTACTTC
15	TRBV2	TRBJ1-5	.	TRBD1	CASRTRDRGGQPQHF	TGTGCCAGCAGGACCCGGGACAGGGGTGGTCAGCCCCAGCATTTT
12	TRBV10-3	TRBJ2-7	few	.	CAISESGDEQYF	TGTGCCATCAGTGAGTCAGGGGACGAGCAGTACTTC
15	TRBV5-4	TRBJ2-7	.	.	CASSFGGSKAYEQYF	TGTGCCAGCAGCTTTGGAGGGAGCAAGGCCTACGAGCAGTACTTC
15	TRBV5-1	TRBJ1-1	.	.	CASTRPRGRNTEAFF	TGCGCCAGCACCCGGCCCAGGGGACGGAACACTGAAGCTTTCTTT
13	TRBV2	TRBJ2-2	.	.	CASRTQAAGELFF	TGTGCCAGCAGAACACAGGCGGCCGGGGAGCTGTTTTTT
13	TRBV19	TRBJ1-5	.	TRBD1	CAISGTGDQPQHF	TGTGCCATTTCCGGGACAGGGGATCAGCCCCAGCATTTT
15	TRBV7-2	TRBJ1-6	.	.	CASSSPTGLNSPLHF	TGTGCCAGCAGCTCCCCTACAGGGCTTAATTCACCCCTCCACTTT
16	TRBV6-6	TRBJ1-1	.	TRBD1	CASSWDSIGGSTEAFF	TGTGCCAGCAGTTGGGACAGCATCGGGGGAAGCACTGAAGCTTTCTTT
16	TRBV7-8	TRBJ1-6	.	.	CASSLDDSLGNSPLHF	TGTGCCAGCAGCCTTGATGACAGTCTTGGTAATTCACCCCTCCACTTT
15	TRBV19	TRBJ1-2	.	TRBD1	CASRLYPTGNYGYTF	TGTGCCAGTAGATTATACCCGACAGGGAACTATGGCTACACCTTC
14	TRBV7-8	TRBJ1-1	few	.	CASSLGGPNTEAFF	TGTGCCAGCAGCTTAGGGGGCCCAAACACTGAAGCTTTCTTT
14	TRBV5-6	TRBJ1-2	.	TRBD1	CASSLGQGGYGYTF	TGTGCCAGCAGCCTTGGACAGGGAGGCTATGGCTACACCTTC
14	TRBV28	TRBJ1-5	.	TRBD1	CASSFGTETQPQHF	TGTGCCAGCAGTTTTGGGACAGAAACTCAGCCCCAGCATTTT
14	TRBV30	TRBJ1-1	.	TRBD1	CAWSVGQENTEAFF	TGTGCCTGGAGTGTGGGACAGGAGAACACTGAAGCTTTCTTT